These 27 T cell receptor beta chains were all obtained from the same sample, sequenced in a study of T cell responses to AZD1222 COVID-19 vaccine. Produced via immunoSEQ multiplex PCR; TCRdb's table is partial and in-frame only. The sample holds approximately 91,000 clones, approximately 90% seen once. The sequences come from peripheral blood, collected 28 days after the second AZD1222 dose. The source is an adult who received the AZD1222 COVID-19 vaccine.

The chain joins TRBV18 to TRBJ2-2; D uncertain. Trimming removed 3 bases at V and 1 base at J, with 9 bases between. Germline V lookup: CDR1 KGHSH, CDR2 LQKENI. CDR3 length: 15 residues. The CDR3: CASSPPGKNTGELFF. CDR3 in DNA: TGTGCCAGCTCACCTCCAGGAAAGAACACCGGGGAGCTGTTTTTT.

This rearrangement joins TRBV3-1 (or the pseudogene TRBV3-2) to TRBJ2-3; 7 nucleotides agree with TRBD2. This CDR3 comprises 17 residues. With 1 base clipped from V and 1 base from J, the junction kept 8 bases outside the gene matches. Germline assignment: CDR1 LGHDT and CDR2 YNNKEL (reference sequence). The CDR3 DNA sequence: TGTGCCAGCAGCCAAGTGCAAGCGGGGTGGGGCACAGATACGCAGTATTTT. Its translation is CASSQVQAGWGTDTQYF.

The V gene is TRBV5-1, the J gene TRBJ2-7; no reliable D call. The germline V gene encodes CDR1 SGHRS and CDR2 YFSETQ. The CDR3 covers 13 residues. Trimming took 2 bases from V and 2 from J, leaving 8 bases between them. The CDR3 coding sequence is TGCGCCAGCAGCTTCGGCCGAACCTACGAGCAGTACTTC. This gives the protein CASSFGRTYEQYF.

V and J are TRBV28 and TRBJ1-3, with 10 nucleotides matching TRBD1. CDR3 length: 16 residues. The V gene's germline CDR1 is MDHEN and CDR2 SYDVKM. V shed 5 bases, J shed 3 bases, and the junction held 7 bases outside the gene matches. CDR3 nucleotides: TGTGCCAGCAGTACCCGACAGGGGGCGGGTGGAAACACCATATATTTT. Translation: CASSTRQGAGGNTIYF.

This chain links TRBV11-2 with TRBJ2-7, with D unresolved. The CDR3 has 15 residues. Germline CDR1 reads SGHAT; CDR2 reads FQNNGV. V lost 2 bases, J lost 3 bases, and 14 bases lay in between. Here the CDR3 reads CASSLFAAVVYEQYF. CDR3 sequence (DNA): TGTGCCAGCAGCTTATTTGCTGCGGTGGTCTACGAGCAGTACTTC.

This sequence joins TRBV27 and TRBJ2-7; D tentatively reads TRBD1 or TRBD2 (6 bases each). The CDR3 has 14 amino acids. V was trimmed by 3 bases and J by 6 bases, leaving 15 bases between them. CDR1 is MNHEY and CDR2 is SMNVEV in the germline V gene (reference sequence). This CDR3 reads CASSLGGPSGEQYF. As DNA, the CDR3 is TGTGCCAGCAGTTTGGGGGGCCCTTCGGGCGAGCAGTACTTC.

The gene calls are TRBV28 and TRBJ2-1, with 14 bases lining up with TRBD2. Losses at the gene ends were 5 bases for V and 8 bases for J; bases not matched to a gene: 5. Germline V gene sequence: CDR1 MDHEN, CDR2 SYDVKM. The length of the CDR3 is 15 residues. The chain's CDR3 is CASSIGTSGSYEQFF. Here the CDR3 DNA reads TGTGCCAGCAGTATTGGGACTAGCGGGAGCTATGAGCAGTTCTTC. Drawing the rest from reference TRBV28 and TRBJ2-1, the complete variable domain is DVKVTQSSRYLVKRTGEKVFLECVQDMDHENMFWYRQDPGLGLRLIYFSYDVKMKEKGDIPEGYSVSREKKERFSLILESASTNQTSMYLCASSIGTSGSYEQFFGPGTRLTVL.

The V and J genes are TRBV7-9 and TRBJ1-1; D ambiguous. In germline, CDR1 is SEHNR, CDR2 FQNEAQ (reference sequence). Between the trimmed V and J ends, which lost 5 bases and 3 bases, there was a span of 13 bases. This CDR3 contains 14 residues. The CDR3 DNA follows: TGTGCCAGCAGCGCTTCCCAGGCGGACACTGAAGCTTTCTTT. This translates into CASSASQADTEAFF.

The genes are TRBV29-1 and TRBJ1-5; TRBD1 might be the D (5 bases). Per germline, CDR1 SQVTM and CDR2 ANQGSEA. Trimming pared 6 bases from V and 2 bases from J, leaving 11 bases between. There are 13 residues in the CDR3. The CDR3 DNA reads TGCAGCGTAATAGAACAGGGCAATCAGCCCCAGCATTTT. This codes for CSVIEQGNQPQHF. The full variable domain, with the rest looked up from reference TRBV29-1 and TRBJ1-5, is SAVISQKPSRDICQRGTSLTIQCQVDSQVTMMFWYRQQPGQSLTLIATANQGSEATYESGFVIDKFPISRPNLTFSTLTVSNMSPEDSSIYLCSVIEQGNQPQHFGDGTRLSIL.

The chain combines TRBV28 with TRBJ1-1; 7 bases are a match to TRBD1. V was clipped by 10 bases and J by 1 base; unmatched bases: 9. The germline V gene has CDR1 MDHEN and CDR2 SYDVKM. The CDR3 contains 14 residues. The CDR3 is CATVTRTGNTEAFF. DNA for the CDR3: TGTGCCACCGTGACTCGGACAGGGAACACTGAAGCTTTCTTT. The whole variable domain, remainder taken from reference TRBV28 and TRBJ1-1, is DVKVTQSSRYLVKRTGEKVFLECVQDMDHENMFWYRQDPGLGLRLIYFSYDVKMKEKGDIPEGYSVSREKKERFSLILESASTNQTSMYLCATVTRTGNTEAFFGQGTRLTVV.

The gene calls are TRBV7-3 and TRBJ2-3; D remains ambiguous. There are 14 residues in the CDR3. In germline, CDR1 is SGHTA, CDR2 FQGTGA. Between the trimmed V and J ends, which lost 2 bases and 1 base, there was a span of 7 bases. CDR3 region: CASSLGLGTDTQYF. The CDR3 bases are TGTGCCAGCAGCTTAGGCCTAGGCACAGATACGCAGTATTTT. The variable domain in full, completed from reference TRBV7-3 and TRBJ2-3, reads GAGVSQTPSNKVTEKGKYVELRCDPISGHTALYWYRQSLGQGPEFLIYFQGTGAADDSGLPNDRFFAVRPEGSVSTLKIQRTERGDSAVYLCASSLGLGTDTQYFGPGTRLTVL.

This clone was seen only a few times. This rearrangement joins TRBV28 to TRBJ1-1; D is unclear. CDR3 length: 12 residues. Germline V gene data show CDR1 as MDHEN and CDR2 as SYDVKM. V lost 8 bases, J lost 8 bases, and 15 bases lay in between. The CDR3 nucleotides are TGTGCCAGCGGACCCAGCTTTGGAGAAGCTTTCTTT. This translates into CASGPSFGEAFF. Combining the CDR3 with reference TRBV28 and TRBJ1-1 gives the whole variable domain DVKVTQSSRYLVKRTGEKVFLECVQDMDHENMFWYRQDPGLGLRLIYFSYDVKMKEKGDIPEGYSVSREKKERFSLILESASTNQTSMYLCASGPSFGEAFFGQGTRLTVV.

The chain links TRBV23-1 to TRBJ1-1; TRBD1 is a possible D gene (5 bases). TRBV23-1 is annotated as an ORF whose role is uncertain. The length of the CDR3 is 15 residues. The germline V and J ends were trimmed by 9 bases and 6 bases, with 23 bases remaining between them. This chain's CDR3 is CASSIRFGVGAEAFF. The CDR3 DNA reads TGCGCCAGTAGTATCAGGTTTGGGGTGGGGGCTGAAGCTTTCTTT.

The chain employs TRBV7-9 and TRBJ2-2, with TRBD2 identical over 9 bases. With 5 bases clipped from V and 5 bases from J, the junction kept 6 bases outside the gene matches. The CDR3 has 15 residues. CDR1 and CDR2 from the germline V gene are SEHNR and FQNEAQ (reference sequence). The CDR3 sequence: CASSHGLALTGELFF. The CDR3 DNA reads TGTGCCAGCAGCCATGGACTAGCGTTAACCGGGGAGCTGTTTTTT.

The V gene is TRBV5-1, the J gene TRBJ2-2, with D possibly matching TRBD2 (5 bases). The germline CDR1 and CDR2 sequences are SGHRS and YFSETQ. Trimming removed 1 base from V and 7 bases from J, with 17 bases in between. This CDR3 has 16 residues. The CDR3 DNA follows: TGCGCCAGCAGCTTGATGGCATTTTCCGGGGACGGGGAGCTGTTTTTT. Translating it yields CASSLMAFSGDGELFF.

Details on this clone: This CDR3 is also generated by other DNA sequences in the sample. The CDR3 loop is CASSLVGVTDTQYF. The DNA for the CDR3 is TGCGCCAGCAGCTTGGTGGGGGTAACAGATACGCAGTATTTT. This sequence joins TRBV5-1 and TRBJ2-3; D is perhaps TRBD1 or TRBD2 (5 bases each). Germline V CDR1 and CDR2: SGHRS, YFSETQ. There are 14 residues in the CDR3. Trimming took off 0 bases at V and 3 bases at J, with 8 bases between the two ends.

The chain carries TRBV6-6 and TRBJ2-7; D is unclear. Trimming stripped 2 bases from V and 6 bases from J, with 11 bases between. The CDR3 is 13 amino acids. CDR1 and CDR2 from the germline V gene are MNHNY and SVGAGI (reference sequence). CDR3 protein: CASSYDETGEQYF. DNA for the CDR3: TGTGCCAGCAGTTACGACGAAACGGGCGAGCAGTACTTC.

The genes are TRBV30 and TRBJ2-1, with D perhaps TRBD2 (6 bases). The germline gives CDR1 GTSNPN, CDR2 SVGIG (reference sequence). The CDR3 covers 13 residues. Trimming left V 2 bases short and J 8 bases short, with 13 bases between. The CDR3 DNA follows: TGTGCCTGGAGTACCGGAGGGTCCGATGAGCAGTTCTTC. Amino acids: CAWSTGGSDEQFF. Full variable domain (rest looked up from reference TRBV30 and TRBJ2-1): SQTIHQWPATLVQPVGSPLSLECTVEGTSNPNLYWYRQAAGRGLQLLFYSVGIGQISSEVPQNLSASRPQDRQFILSSKKLLLSDSGFYLCAWSTGGSDEQFFGPGTRLTVL.

The V call is TRBV5-1, the J call TRBJ2-2; D may be TRBD1 (5 bases). Germline V gene sequence: CDR1 SGHRS, CDR2 YFSETQ. The CDR3 covers 16 residues. V was cut by 0 bases and J by 5 bases, with 14 bases left in between. As DNA, the CDR3 is TGCGCCAGCAGCTTGGCCCTCCAGGGCGGTACCGGGGAGCTGTTTTTT. It codes for CASSLALQGGTGELFF.

This sequence joins TRBV6-2 or TRBV6-3 and TRBJ2-7, with 11 bases that match TRBD2. From germline, CDR1 is MNHEY and CDR2 SVGEGT. This CDR3 has 14 amino acids. J gave up 3 bases and V 5 bases, and 3 bases lay outside the gene matches. CDR3 in DNA: TGTGCCAGCAGTCAACTAGCGGGGGACTACGAGCAGTACTTC. It specifies CASSQLAGDYEQYF.

The V and J genes are TRBV29-1 and TRBJ1-2; the D gene is possibly TRBD1 (6 bases). Germline V gene sequence: CDR1 SQVTM, CDR2 ANQGSEA. The CDR3 covers 11 residues. Deletions cut 7 bases from V and 7 bases from J, with 13 bases between. The chain's CDR3 is CSGTDTFGYTF. CDR3 bases: TGCAGCGGGACAGATACGTTTGGCTACACCTTC.

This rearrangement joins TRBV5-4 to TRBJ1-1; D is perhaps TRBD1 (6 bases). The ends were cut back, 4 bases at V and 3 bases at J, with 7 bases in the middle. The CDR3 is made up of 12 amino acids. Germline CDR1 SGHNT, CDR2 YYREEE (reference sequence). CDR3 sequence reads: CASSRQDTEAFF. The CDR3 DNA sequence: TGTGCCAGCAGCCGACAGGACACTGAAGCTTTCTTT.

This chain links TRBV21-1 with TRBJ2-7; the DNA was not compared with TRBD2, the D call given in the table. TRBV21-1 counts as a pseudogene. The CDR3 sequence is 13 residues long. In nucleotides, the CDR3 is TGTGCCGACGGGGGGGGTTTGGTCTACGAGCAGTACTTC. It codes for CADGGGLVYEQYF.

The chain employs TRBV5-1 and TRBJ1-4; 7 bases fit TRBD1. CDR3 length equals 16 residues. Losses at the gene ends were 4 bases for V and 0 bases for J; bases not matched to a gene: 6. CDR1 is SGHRS, CDR2 YFSETQ, per germline. The CDR3 loop reads CASSPTGQATNEKLFF. The CDR3 DNA reads as TGCGCCAGCAGCCCCACCGGACAGGCAACTAATGAAAAACTGTTTTTT.

This clone was detected only once. The chain uses TRBV5-1 and TRBJ2-3, with TRBD2 as a possible D gene (6 bases). CDR3 length: 14 amino acids. Germline CDR1 is SGHRS and CDR2 is YFSETQ. Trimming shortened V by 3 bases and J by 0 bases, and 8 bases separated the two germline ends. CDR3 sequence: CASSYSGSTDTQYF. The CDR3 DNA reads TGCGCCAGCAGCTATAGCGGAAGCACAGATACGCAGTATTTT.

The rearrangement links TRBV5-1 to TRBJ1-2, with D possibly TRBD1 on 5 matching bases. This CDR3 has 14 residues. Trimming shortened V by 4 bases and J by 8 bases, and 18 bases separated the two germline ends. The germline V gene has CDR1 SGHRS and CDR2 YFSETQ. CDR3 nucleotides: TGCGCCAGCAGCACGGACAACTTCAACGCGGGCTACACCTTC. It is translated as CASSTDNFNAGYTF.

In this sample, this clone turned up once. The CDR3, as DNA: TGCAGCGGGCGGGTATTAATGAACACTGAAGCTTTCTTT. Amino acids: CSGRVLMNTEAFF. V gene TRBV29-1 combines with J gene TRBJ1-1, with D uncertain. The V end lost 7 bases, the J end lost 0 bases, and 12 bases lay between the germline ends. The germline CDR1 and CDR2 sequences are SQVTM and ANQGSEA. This CDR3 is 13 amino acids long. The whole variable domain, filled in from reference TRBV29-1 and TRBJ1-1, reads SAVISQKPSRDICQRGTSLTIQCQVDSQVTMMFWYRQQPGQSLTLIATANQGSEATYESGFVIDKFPISRPNLTFSTLTVSNMSPEDSSIYLCSGRVLMNTEAFFGQGTRLTVV.